This is a list of T cell receptor beta chains from one sample in a study of PD-1 blockade in classical Hodgkin lymphoma. Generated by immunoSEQ multiplex PCR, the TCRdb table keeps only in-frame clones and is missing some. The table shows tens of thousands of clones, with 93% occurring only once. The sequencing sample was made of peripheral blood mononuclear cells (PBMCs). Source of these receptors: a human donor with classical Hodgkin lymphoma. CDR3s include the opening cysteine and the closing phenylalanine or tryptophan. Fields, in order: J gene, clone size, V gene, CDR3 length, CDR3 protein. The listing skips clone size in some rows; elsewhere it reads once, few, many or a size class.

TRBJ2-3,once,TRBV9,12,CASSVSTDTQYF
TRBJ1-3,.,TRBV7-9,12,CASHKSGNTIYF
TRBJ2-1,.,TRBV4-3,14,CASSQAAGNNEQFF
TRBJ2-5,.,TRBV20-1,11,CSARGLETQYF
TRBJ2-1,once,TRBV19,18,CASSIDGDRVDSYNEQFF
TRBJ2-1,once,TRBV11-3,16,CASSLTGGRGYNEQFF
TRBJ2-5,.,TRBV27,10,CASMEKTQYF
TRBJ2-5,.,TRBV7-2,16,CASSLGVGIWRETQYF
TRBJ2-1,.,TRBV9,17,CASSLTTSGGGHNEQFF
TRBJ1-1,.,TRBV9,14,CASSVNDRYTEAFF
TRBJ2-1,.,TRBV28,13,CASSQGLNNEQFF
TRBJ1-4,.,TRBV6-5,14,CASRELGLNEKLFF
TRBJ2-1,.,TRBV28,17,CASSLYLAGGPYNEQFF
TRBJ2-7,.,TRBV2,12,CASSKNSYEQYF
TRBJ1-1,.,TRBV21-1,14,CASSLQPSYTEAFF
TRBJ2-3,.,TRBV11-2,17,CASSLDYTGGRRDTQYF
TRBJ1-1,.,TRBV29-1,14,CSVFTGPGSTEAFF
TRBJ1-2,.,TRBV2,13,CASKEGPNYGYTF
TRBJ2-4,.,TRBV27,15,CASRPGPLGKNIQYF
TRBJ2-5,.,TRBV5-1,13,CASSLPVQETQYF
TRBJ1-6,.,TRBV10-2,17,CASRSVYAKGPNSPLHF
TRBJ1-5,.,TRBV7-8,15,CASSQQGNYNQPQHF
TRBJ2-5,.,TRBV7-2,14,CASSEGLGRETQYF
TRBJ2-7,.,TRBV19,14,CAIEGTALFYEQYF
TRBJ2-3,.,TRBV5-1,17,CASSLVLGRSSTDTQYF
TRBJ1-1,.,TRBV4-2,15,CASSQEGSGNTEAFF
TRBJ1-1,.,TRBV2,14,CASSELGAYTEAFF
TRBJ2-7,.,TRBV7-2,12,CASSPGPAEQYF
TRBJ1-1,.,TRBV6-5,15,CASSTSGSQGKEAFF
TRBJ2-1,.,TRBV12-5,14,CASGLLGRNNEQFF
TRBJ1-3,large,TRBV7-9,18,CASSVSGEWAISGNTIYF
.,.,TRBV7-2,15,CASSYLGGPTYEQYF
TRBJ2-1,.,TRBV5-6,15,CASSSGQGTYNEQFF
TRBJ1-2,.,TRBV6-7,14,CASRNRGGRAGYTF
TRBJ1-1,.,TRBV5-1,11,CASTGGTEAFF
TRBJ1-4,.,TRBV19,16,CASSTSYGGTNEKLFF
TRBJ2-1,.,TRBV11-3,13,CASSSTRGDEQFF
TRBJ2-6,.,TRBV11-2,15,CASSFTGAGANVLTF
TRBJ2-3,.,TRBV7-2,17,CASSPRLAGGSTDTQYF
TRBJ2-3,.,TRBV11-3,16,CASSKSQDRGRDTQYF
TRBJ2-3,.,TRBV5-1,15,CASSLDRGGTDTQYF
TRBJ2-5,.,TRBV11-2,14,CASSSRLVRETQYF
TRBJ2-7,.,TRBV28,13,CAIKRDSLGEQYF
TRBJ1-5,.,TRBV13,14,CASSLGGAGQPQHF
TRBJ1-2,.,TRBV5-4,16,CASSLEGIGLSGGYTF
TRBJ2-7,.,TRBV30,13,CAWNSGRVYEQYF
TRBJ1-1,.,TRBV9,15,CASSVDSAVGAEAFF
TRBJ1-1,.,TRBV5-4,15,CASSLVAGVNTEAFF
TRBJ1-2,.,TRBV6-5,15,CASSYLPGQSYGYTF
TRBJ2-2,.,TRBV2,13,CASRVVQGMELFF
TRBJ2-7,.,TRBV29-1,13,CSVGGRARDEQYF
TRBJ1-2,.,TRBV15,15,CAPKRRTGRYYGYTF
TRBJ1-1,.,TRBV7-9,16,CASSAQKTEMNTEAFF
TRBJ2-1,.,TRBV7-2,14,CASSLAGGLTEQFF